This T cell receptor beta chain came from a study of T-cell reconstitution after alpha-beta-depleted transplantation in children. A library of TCRbeta sequences, prepared with unique molecular identifiers, was generated. TCRdb passed the PCR reads through MiXCR, listing each CDR3 protein once. The table includes about 580,000 distinct CDR3 sequences, roughly 23% detected once. Germline V gives CDR1 DFQATT, CDR2 SNEGSKA (reference sequence). The length of the CDR3 is 16 residues. V dropped 6 bases and J dropped 0; count of bases not matched to a gene: 12. The chain links TRBV20-1 to TRBJ2-5; TRBD2 agrees at 8 bases. The source material was PBMCs, mostly from graft donor cells, sampled 360 days after TCRalphabeta/CD19-depleted stem cell transplant. This receptor was identified in a boy under two years old who had a stem cell transplant for acute myeloid leukemia, so the T cells may come from the graft donor. CDR3 region: CSATSGGRGDQETQYF. The CDR3 DNA reads TGCAGTGCAACGTCTGGGGGGCGGGGGGACCAAGAGACCCAGTACTTC.